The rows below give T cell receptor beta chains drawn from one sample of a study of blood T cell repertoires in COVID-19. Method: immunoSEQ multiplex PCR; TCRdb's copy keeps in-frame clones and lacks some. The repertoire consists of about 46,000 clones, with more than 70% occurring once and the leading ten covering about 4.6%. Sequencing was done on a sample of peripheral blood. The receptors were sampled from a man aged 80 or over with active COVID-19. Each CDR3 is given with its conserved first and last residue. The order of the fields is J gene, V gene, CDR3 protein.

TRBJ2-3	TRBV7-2	CASSLLAGADTQYF
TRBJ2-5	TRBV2	CASSAPGGSRETQYF
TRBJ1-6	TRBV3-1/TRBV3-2	CASLEPGDRHSPLHF
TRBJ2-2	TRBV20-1	CSASGASGKGTNTGELFF
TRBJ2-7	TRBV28	CASSQLAGGGEQYF
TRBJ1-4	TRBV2	CASRPGLINEKLFF
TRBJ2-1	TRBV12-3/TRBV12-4	CASRGARGEQFF
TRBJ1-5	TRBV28	CASSREPGQYNQPQHF
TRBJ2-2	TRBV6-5	CASRPGPGDTGELFF
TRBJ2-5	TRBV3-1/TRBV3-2	CASRSGGPWYF
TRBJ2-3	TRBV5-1	CASSLDGIGADTQYF